Detailed here is one T cell receptor beta chain. This clonotype has more than one count but fewer than ten. It lacks a known antigen. It has no much larger one-base neighbor in the sample; base qualities were not kept. This entry belongs to a study of T-cell reconstitution after alpha-beta-depleted transplantation in children (dated by TCRdb to 2016 to 2017). Regarding the research as a whole: Using TCR repertoire profiling, the study quantitatively followed how T-cell immune reconstitution unfolded in children after TCRalphabeta/CD19-depleted allogeneic hematopoietic cell transplantation.

From the cysteine through the phenylalanine, the CDR3 covers 16 amino acids. This entry keeps only the CDR3 DNA: 48 bases, framed from base 1. CDR1 and CDR2 were assigned from the germline V gene as MNHNS and SASEGT. Clipping removes 5 bases from V and 5 bases from J, with 9 as the unmatched junction base count. The sample's treatment or condition label, in plain terms: allogeneic hematopoietic cell transplantation with graft depleted of TCRalphabeta T cells and CD19 B cells. The children who served as transplant recipients had been given grafts of TCRalphabeta/CD19-depleted allogeneic hematopoietic cells. What the study reported, not specific to this receptor: The apparently early recovery of alphabetaT-cell counts about two months after transplant reportedly depended on only several hundred rapidly expanded clones that came from non-depleted graft cells. In some patients, the high TCRbeta diversity seen at day 60 was put down to recipient T cells and intrathymic progenitors that had survived conditioning. Hyperexpanded clone frequencies declined over subsequent months; after one year, T-cell counts and TCRbeta diversity were mostly attributed to newly produced T cells.

Libraries were made using PCR. Instrument used: Illumina HiSeq 2500. To normalize quantification of the TCRbeta repertoire, the TCR libraries were built with molecular barcoding that relied on unique molecular identifiers. TCRdb applied fastp at Q25 and MiXCR to the public reads, then kept only in-frame beta chains. CDR3 protein duplicates are merged, each entry listing the most common genes and DNA. This sample has about 300,000 distinct CDR3 sequences in its table, and 7.5% to 9% of those were observed once. Approximately 9% of the sample rests with the top ten. This material consisted of peripheral blood, taken 360 days after TCRalphabeta/CD19-depleted stem cell transplant. This sequence originates from a female patient aged 2 to 10 who had a stem cell transplant for Fanconi anemia, so the T cells may come from the graft donor. The rearrangement joined TRBV6-1 to TRBJ1-6; 7 bases in the junction line up with TRBD1. CDR3 region: CASSTGVLRNNSPLHF. Read as DNA, the sequence is TGTGCCAGCAGTACAGGGGTTCTAAGGAATAATTCACCCCTCCACTTT.